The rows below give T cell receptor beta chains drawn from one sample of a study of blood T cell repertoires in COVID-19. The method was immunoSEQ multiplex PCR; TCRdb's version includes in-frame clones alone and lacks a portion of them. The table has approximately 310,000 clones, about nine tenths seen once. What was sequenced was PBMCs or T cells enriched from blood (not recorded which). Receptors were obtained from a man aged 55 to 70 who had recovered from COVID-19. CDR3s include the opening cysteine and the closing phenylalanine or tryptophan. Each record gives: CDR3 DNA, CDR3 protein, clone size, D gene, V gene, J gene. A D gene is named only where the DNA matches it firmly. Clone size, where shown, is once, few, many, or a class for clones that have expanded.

DNA: TGTGCCAGCGAACCGGTACACAGGCCCTCGAACACTGAAGCTTTCTTT; CDR3: CASEPVHRPSNTEAFF; size: -; D: -; V: TRBV3-1/TRBV3-2; J: TRBJ1-1
DNA: TGTGCCAGCAGCTTCCTCACAGGGATTAATTCACCCCTCCACTTT; CDR3: CASSFLTGINSPLHF; size: -; D: -; V: TRBV27; J: TRBJ1-6
DNA: TGTGCCAGCAGCTCTAGCGGGGTAGGGGACTATGGCTACACCTTC; CDR3: CASSSSGVGDYGYTF; size: -; D: -; V: TRBV6-5; J: TRBJ1-2
DNA: TGCAGCGTAACCAGCCCCCAGGGTAATGAAAAACTGTTTTTT; CDR3: CSVTSPQGNEKLFF; size: once; D: -; V: TRBV29-1; J: TRBJ1-4
DNA: TGTGCCAGCAGCTTCACTAGCGGGAGCTCAGATACGCAGTATTTT; CDR3: CASSFTSGSSDTQYF; size: -; D: TRBD2; V: TRBV5-5; J: TRBJ2-3
DNA: TGCGCCAGCAGCCCCTGGACTAGCGGGAGCTCCTACAATGAGCAGTTCTTC; CDR3: CASSPWTSGSSYNEQFF; size: few; D: TRBD2; V: TRBV4-1; J: TRBJ2-1
DNA: TGTGCCAGCAGCTTGGGAGGGACTAGCGGGGGAAGCACAGATACGCAGTATTTT; CDR3: CASSLGGTSGGSTDTQYF; size: -; D: TRBD2; V: TRBV5-4; J: TRBJ2-3
DNA: TGTGCCAGCAGTACTGTACGGGGAGATACGCAGTATTTT; CDR3: CASSTVRGDTQYF; size: -; D: -; V: TRBV28; J: TRBJ2-3
DNA: TGTGCCAGCAGCGAATGGAGGGGCAGTGGTGAAAAACTGTTTTTT; CDR3: CASSEWRGSGEKLFF; size: -; D: -; V: TRBV25-1; J: TRBJ1-4
DNA: TGTGCCAGAAGCTTGACACAGGATAATCAGCCCCAGCATTTT; CDR3: CARSLTQDNQPQHF; size: once; D: -; V: TRBV5-3; J: TRBJ1-5
DNA: TGCAGCGTCCCGGACAACCACCAAGAGACCCAGTACTTC; CDR3: CSVPDNHQETQYF; size: -; D: -; V: TRBV29-1; J: TRBJ2-5
DNA: TGTGCCTGGAGTGGAGGGTCAGAGACCCAGTACTTC; CDR3: CAWSGGSETQYF; size: once; D: -; V: TRBV30; J: TRBJ2-5
DNA: TGTGCCAGCAGCGGCTTCCAACGGGGCTATGGCTACACCTTC; CDR3: CASSGFQRGYGYTF; size: -; D: -; V: TRBV2; J: TRBJ1-2
DNA: TGTGCCAGCAGTTTGAGTTCCCTCAATCAGCCCCAGCATTTT; CDR3: CASSLSSLNQPQHF; size: -; D: -; V: TRBV28; J: TRBJ1-5
DNA: TGTGCCAGCAGTTCTCTGTATGGCTACACCTTC; CDR3: CASSSLYGYTF; size: once; D: -; V: TRBV12-3/TRBV12-4; J: TRBJ1-2
DNA: TGTGCCAGTAGTATAGCTGGCAGGGCACGGAACTATGGCTACACCTTC; CDR3: CASSIAGRARNYGYTF; size: -; D: -; V: TRBV19; J: TRBJ1-2
DNA: TGTGCCAGCAGCAGGGGGGACAGGGTAAACTATGGCTACACCTTC; CDR3: CASSRGDRVNYGYTF; size: few; D: TRBD1; V: TRBV9; J: TRBJ1-2
DNA: TGCGCCAGCAGCCAAGACAGGGGAGGGAACTATGGCTACACCTTC; CDR3: CASSQDRGGNYGYTF; size: -; D: -; V: TRBV4-3; J: TRBJ1-2
DNA: TGTGCCAGCAGTCCTTGGACAGGGGGCGCGTTAGGCTACACCTTC; CDR3: CASSPWTGGALGYTF; size: -; D: TRBD1; V: TRBV27; J: TRBJ1-2
DNA: TGTGCCAGCAGCGGGGGGACAGGGAATCAGCCCCAGCATTTT; CDR3: CASSGGTGNQPQHF; size: -; D: TRBD1; V: TRBV9; J: TRBJ1-5
DNA: TGCGCCAGCAGCTTGACGGTTTCAAATTCACCCTACGAGCAGTACTTC; CDR3: CASSLTVSNSPYEQYF; size: once; D: -; V: TRBV5-1; J: TRBJ2-7
DNA: TGTGCCAGCAGTTACACAGGGGGTACTGAAGCTTTCTTT; CDR3: CASSYTGGTEAFF; size: -; D: TRBD1; V: TRBV6-5; J: TRBJ1-1
DNA: TGCAGCGCCCACGCGGGACAGGGGGGCTACAATGAGCAGTTCTTC; CDR3: CSAHAGQGGYNEQFF; size: -; D: TRBD1; V: TRBV29-1; J: TRBJ2-1
DNA: TGTGCCAGCAGCGTAGGAGGGGACAGGATATACAATGAGCAGTTCTTC; CDR3: CASSVGGDRIYNEQFF; size: -; D: TRBD1; V: TRBV9; J: TRBJ2-1
DNA: TGTGCCAGCAGTACCCGCAGATCCTACGAGCAGTACTTC; CDR3: CASSTRRSYEQYF; size: once; D: -; V: TRBV6-5; J: TRBJ2-7
DNA: TGTGCCAGCAGCTATGTTACCGGGTCATATAATTCACCCCTCCACTTT; CDR3: CASSYVTGSYNSPLHF; size: -; D: -; V: TRBV13; J: TRBJ1-6
DNA: TGTGCCAGCAGTCCACAGGGTTATGAGCAGTACTTC; CDR3: CASSPQGYEQYF; size: -; D: -; V: TRBV28; J: TRBJ2-7
DNA: TGTGCCAGCAGTTCCACAGGAGAAGCTAACTATGGCTACACCTTC; CDR3: CASSSTGEANYGYTF; size: -; D: -; V: TRBV6-2/TRBV6-3; J: TRBJ1-2
DNA: TGTGCCAGCAGTGAATACGTAGGAGGGGCTAAGGATCAGCCCCAGCATTTT; CDR3: CASSEYVGGAKDQPQHF; size: -; D: -; V: TRBV2; J: TRBJ1-5
DNA: TGCGCCAGCAGCCAAGATGACACGGTCTACGAGCAGTACTTC; CDR3: CASSQDDTVYEQYF; size: -; D: -; V: TRBV4-1; J: TRBJ2-7
DNA: TGTGCCAGCAGCTTAGTTGGCCAACCTTATGGAAACACCATATATTTT; CDR3: CASSLVGQPYGNTIYF; size: -; D: -; V: TRBV11-3; J: TRBJ1-3
DNA: TGTGCCAGCACGCCCTTGGGCAGTAGCAATCAGCCCCAGCATTTT; CDR3: CASTPLGSSNQPQHF; size: -; D: -; V: TRBV6-5; J: TRBJ1-5
DNA: TGTGCCAGCAGCCAATCTTCGGGGACAGGGCATAACAATGAGCAGTTCTTC; CDR3: CASSQSSGTGHNNEQFF; size: -; D: TRBD1; V: TRBV3-1/TRBV3-2; J: TRBJ2-1
DNA: TGCGCCAGCAGCGTACTCATACCCCGGGACAACTCCTACGAGCAGTACTTC; CDR3: CASSVLIPRDNSYEQYF; size: -; D: -; V: TRBV5-1; J: TRBJ2-7
DNA: TGTGCCAGCAGGCCGGGACTAGGCACAGATACGCAGTATTTT; CDR3: CASRPGLGTDTQYF; size: -; D: TRBD2; V: TRBV6-5; J: TRBJ2-3
DNA: TGTGCCAGCAGCCCCGACAGGGGGACTGAAGCTTTCTTT; CDR3: CASSPDRGTEAFF; size: -; D: TRBD1; V: TRBV11-2; J: TRBJ1-1
DNA: TGCAGTGCTACCGATCCCTACTTT; CDR3: CSATDPYF; size: -; D: -; V: TRBV20-1; J: TRBJ1-1
DNA: TGTGCCAGCAGCTTTGTCAGGGGGCGCGGCACAGATACGCAGTATTTT; CDR3: CASSFVRGRGTDTQYF; size: -; D: TRBD1; V: TRBV5-4; J: TRBJ2-3
DNA: TGCGCCAGCAGCCAAGACGGTAGCGGTTACGAGCAGTACTTC; CDR3: CASSQDGSGYEQYF; size: -; D: -; V: TRBV4-1; J: TRBJ2-7
DNA: TGTGCCAGCAGCCTATGGACTAGCGGGAGGCACCCAGATACGCAGTATTTT; CDR3: CASSLWTSGRHPDTQYF; size: -; D: TRBD2; V: TRBV28; J: TRBJ2-3
DNA: TGTGCCAGCAGTTACTCCTCAGGGGCCAACACTGAAGCTTTCTTT; CDR3: CASSYSSGANTEAFF; size: -; D: -; V: TRBV6-5; J: TRBJ1-1
DNA: TGTGCCAGCAGCCATGGGGGGGATCGAACAGATACGCAGTATTTT; CDR3: CASSHGGDRTDTQYF; size: -; D: TRBD2; V: TRBV4-2; J: TRBJ2-3
DNA: TGTGCCAGTAACCCTAGCCGCTCTGGAAACACCATATATTTT; CDR3: CASNPSRSGNTIYF; size: -; D: -; V: TRBV19; J: TRBJ1-3
DNA: TGTGCCAGCAGCCAGGGACACAGGGAGTCTGGCTACACCTTC; CDR3: CASSQGHRESGYTF; size: -; D: -; V: TRBV4-2; J: TRBJ1-2
DNA: TGTGCCAGCAGTTCCCCACTCGGAGGGGGCAGCCCGGGCACTGAAGCTTTCTTT; CDR3: CASSSPLGGGSPGTEAFF; size: -; D: TRBD1; V: TRBV28; J: TRBJ1-1
DNA: TGTGCCAGCAGTTACGAAGCGGTTGGCACCGGGGAGCTGTTTTTT; CDR3: CASSYEAVGTGELFF; size: once; D: -; V: TRBV6-5; J: TRBJ2-2
DNA: TGTGCCAGCAGTTACACCTATAGCAATCAGCCCCAGCATTTT; CDR3: CASSYTYSNQPQHF; size: -; D: -; V: TRBV6-5; J: TRBJ1-5
DNA: TGTGCCAGCAGCTCGGGGGGTTCTGAGCAGTTCTTC; CDR3: CASSSGGSEQFF; size: -; D: TRBD2; V: TRBV5-6; J: TRBJ2-1
DNA: TGTGCCAGCAGCCAAAAGCACGGCGGGGACACTGAAGCTTTCTTT; CDR3: CASSQKHGGDTEAFF; size: -; D: -; V: TRBV14; J: TRBJ1-1
DNA: TGCGCCAGCAGTCAGATGGGACAGCGGAGCTCCTACGAGCAGTACTTC; CDR3: CASSQMGQRSSYEQYF; size: once; D: TRBD1; V: TRBV23-1; J: TRBJ2-7
DNA: TGTGCCAGTAAATTGTCAGCGGGATCCCTCACAGATACGCAGTATTTT; CDR3: CASKLSAGSLTDTQYF; size: -; D: TRBD2; V: TRBV19; J: TRBJ2-3
DNA: TGTGCCAGCACCATATTGACAGGGGGTGAAAAACTGTTTTTT; CDR3: CASTILTGGEKLFF; size: -; D: TRBD1; V: TRBV13; J: TRBJ1-4
DNA: TGTGCCAGCAGCGACGGGGGAGCGGGAGGAATAAGCGAGCAGTACTTC; CDR3: CASSDGGAGGISEQYF; size: once; D: TRBD2; V: TRBV9; J: TRBJ2-7
DNA: TGTGCCAGTAGTTACAGGGGAGGGAACACTGAAGCTTTCTTT; CDR3: CASSYRGGNTEAFF; size: once; D: TRBD1; V: TRBV19; J: TRBJ1-1
DNA: TGTGCCAGCAGTAATCGACAGGGAAATCAGCCCCAGCATTTT; CDR3: CASSNRQGNQPQHF; size: -; D: TRBD1; V: TRBV6-2/TRBV6-3; J: TRBJ1-5